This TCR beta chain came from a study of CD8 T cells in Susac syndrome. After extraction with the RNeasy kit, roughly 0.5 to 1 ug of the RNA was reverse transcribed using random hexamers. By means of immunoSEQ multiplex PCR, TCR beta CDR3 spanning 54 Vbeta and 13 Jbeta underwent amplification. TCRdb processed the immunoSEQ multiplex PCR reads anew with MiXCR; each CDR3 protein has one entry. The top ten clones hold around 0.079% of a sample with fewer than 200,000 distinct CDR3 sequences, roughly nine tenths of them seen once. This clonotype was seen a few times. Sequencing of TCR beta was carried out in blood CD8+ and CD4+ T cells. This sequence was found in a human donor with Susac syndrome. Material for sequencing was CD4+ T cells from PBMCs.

As DNA, the CDR3 is TGTGCCAGCAGTAATGAAAAACTGTTTTTT. Protein sequence: CASSNEKLFF. The chain joins TRBV28 to TRBJ1-4, with no clear D. Trimming left V 5 bases short and J 5 bases short, with 0 bases between. Germline V CDR1 and CDR2: MDHEN, SYDVKM. The CDR3 spans 10 residues.